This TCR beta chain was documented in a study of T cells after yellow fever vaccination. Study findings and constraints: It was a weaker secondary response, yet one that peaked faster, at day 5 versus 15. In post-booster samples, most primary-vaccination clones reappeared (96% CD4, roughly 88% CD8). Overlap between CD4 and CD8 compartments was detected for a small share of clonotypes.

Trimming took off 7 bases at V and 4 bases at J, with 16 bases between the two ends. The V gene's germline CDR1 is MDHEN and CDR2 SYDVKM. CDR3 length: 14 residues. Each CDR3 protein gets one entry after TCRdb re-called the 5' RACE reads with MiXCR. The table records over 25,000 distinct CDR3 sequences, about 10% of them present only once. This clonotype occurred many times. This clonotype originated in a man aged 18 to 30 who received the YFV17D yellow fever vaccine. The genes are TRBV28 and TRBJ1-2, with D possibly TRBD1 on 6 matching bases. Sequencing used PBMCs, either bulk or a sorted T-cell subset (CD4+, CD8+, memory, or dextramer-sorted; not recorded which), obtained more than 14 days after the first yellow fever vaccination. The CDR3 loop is CASTASGAIYGYTF. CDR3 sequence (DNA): TGTGCCAGCACCGCATCAGGGGCAATCTATGGCTACACCTTC.